Presented here are 19 T cell receptor beta chains from one specimen sequenced in a study of OX40 agonist ivuxolimab in advanced cancers. Here immunoSEQ multiplex PCR was the method, and the copy in TCRdb shows in-frame clones only, minus some. Found here are some 50,000 clones, 81% of them singletons; the top ten hold approximately 6.1%. The source material was CD4+ or CD8+ T cells sorted from blood, sampled in a trial of the OX40 agonist ivuxolimab. The receptors stem from an adult with an advanced solid tumor such as melanoma, head and neck, liver or kidney cancer.

The chain employs TRBV29-1 and TRBJ2-1; the D call may be TRBD1 or TRBD2 (5 bases each). This CDR3 has 13 amino acids. Germline V CDR1 and CDR2: SQVTM, ANQGSEA. Trimming removed 4 bases from V and 5 bases from J, with 12 bases in between. The CDR3 nucleotides are TGCAGCGTTGCCAAAAGGGACCACAATGAGCAGTTCTTC. Translated, it gives CSVAKRDHNEQFF.

The chain is built from TRBV4-3 and TRBJ2-1, with D possibly TRBD1 on 7 matching bases. Trimming stripped 0 bases from V and 2 bases from J, with 11 bases between. The CDR3 is 16 amino acids. CDR1 LGHNA and CDR2 YSLEER come from the germline V gene. The CDR3 reads CASSQEAGQTYNEQFF. CDR3 nucleotides: TGCGCCAGCAGCCAAGAGGCGGGACAGACCTACAATGAGCAGTTCTTC.

The V and J genes are TRBV29-1 and TRBJ1-1, with D perhaps matching TRBD1 (5 bases). This CDR3 comprises 14 residues. Trimming removed 7 bases at V and 1 base at J, with 16 bases between. Looked up from germline, CDR1 is SQVTM and CDR2 is ANQGSEA. CDR3 protein: CSAAGLRENTEAFF. The CDR3 bases are TGCAGCGCAGCGGGGCTAAGAGAGAACACTGAAGCTTTCTTT.

This chain links TRBV4-3 with TRBJ1-3, with D possibly being TRBD1 (6 bases). The CDR3 totals 16 residues. V was pared by 0 bases and J by 0 bases, with 9 bases between. The germline CDR1 and CDR2 sequences are LGHNA and YSLEER. CDR3 sequence: CASSQDRGLSGNTIYF. The CDR3 coding sequence is TGCGCCAGCAGCCAAGACAGGGGCCTCTCTGGAAACACCATATATTTT.

The V call is TRBV5-6, the J call TRBJ2-1; 12 positions agree with TRBD2. With 2 bases clipped from V and 7 bases from J, the junction kept 7 bases outside the gene matches. Looked up from germline, CDR1 is SGHDT and CDR2 is YYEEEE. The CDR3 contains 16 residues. CDR3 in amino acids: CASSFTLAGGQNEQFF. CDR3 DNA: TGTGCCAGCAGCTTCACCCTAGCGGGGGGGCAGAATGAGCAGTTCTTC.

This chain connects TRBV9 to TRBJ2-1; D perhaps matches TRBD2 (5 bases). V shed 3 bases and J shed 12 bases, with 10 bases lying between them. Germline loops: CDR1 SGDLS, CDR2 YYNGEE. The CDR3 is 11 amino acids. The CDR3, as DNA: TGTGCCAGCAGCGGACCGGGATTGCAGTTCTTC. Translated: CASSGPGLQFF.

The chain is built from TRBV28 and TRBJ1-4; D ambiguous. CDR3 size: 14 residues. Germline CDR1 and CDR2: MDHEN and SYDVKM. Trimming removed 6 bases at V and 6 bases at J, with 14 bases between. The CDR3 loop reads CASSPPREDEKLFF. Here the CDR3 DNA reads TGTGCCAGCAGCCCTCCGAGAGAAGATGAAAAACTGTTTTTT.

This chain joins TRBV7-9 and TRBJ2-5; D unresolved. The CDR3 loop spans 14 amino acids. V lost 5 bases, J lost 0 bases, and 10 bases lay in between. Germline CDR1 reads SEHNR; CDR2 reads FQNEAQ (reference sequence). CDR3 nucleotides: TGTGCCAGCAGCAGTGATATGTACCAAGAGACCCAGTACTTC. It specifies CASSSDMYQETQYF.

The V call is TRBV7-9, the J call TRBJ1-1; 7 bases are a match to TRBD1. The length of the CDR3 is 18 residues. V lost 1 base, J lost 5 bases, and 16 bases stayed unmatched. Germline-derived CDR1 and CDR2 are SEHNR and FQNEAQ (reference sequence). CDR3 protein: CASSLGKITGARDTEAFF. CDR3 in DNA: TGTGCCAGCAGCTTAGGAAAAATAACAGGGGCCCGAGATACTGAAGCTTTCTTT. The full variable domain, rest sourced from reference TRBV7-9 and TRBJ1-1, is DTGVSQNPRHKITKRGQNVTFRCDPISEHNRLYWYRQTLGQGPEFLTYFQNEAQLEKSRLLSDRFSAERPKGSFSTLEIQRTEQGDSAMYLCASSLGKITGARDTEAFFGQGTRLTVV.

Only one count was recorded for this clone. CDR3 region: CASSFLLAGVTDEQFF. CDR3 bases: TGTGCCAGCAGTTTCCTACTAGCGGGAGTTACTGATGAGCAGTTCTTC. V is TRBV27 and J is TRBJ2-1, with TRBD2 matching over 11 bases. Germline CDR1 and CDR2: MNHEY and SMNVEV (reference sequence). This CDR3 contains 16 residues. V was clipped by 3 bases and J by 8 bases; unmatched bases: 9.

This chain connects TRBV5-1 to TRBJ1-1; a possible D gene is TRBD1 (6 bases). Germline V CDR1 and CDR2: SGHRS, YFSETQ. Trimming stripped 0 bases from V and 4 bases from J, with 13 bases between. CDR3 length equals 15 residues. The CDR3 bases are TGCGCCAGCAGCTTGGGATGGGGGCAGGCCACTGAAGCTTTCTTT. It yields the protein CASSLGWGQATEAFF.

V is TRBV29-1 and J is TRBJ2-2, with a tentative D call TRBD1 (6 bases). Germline CDR1 is SQVTM and CDR2 is ANQGSEA. V was shortened by 4 bases and J by 2 bases, with 17 bases between the two germline ends. The CDR3 loop spans 16 amino acids. DNA of the CDR3: TGCAGCGTTGTAGACCCGGGACACTCAAACACCGGGGAGCTGTTTTTT. Its protein is CSVVDPGHSNTGELFF.

This clone has a single count. The V call is TRBV28, the J call TRBJ2-1, with a tentative D call TRBD2 (6 bases). The CDR3 covers 16 residues. V lost 5 bases to trimming and J lost 4 bases, with 18 bases between them. Germline V lookup: CDR1 MDHEN, CDR2 SYDVKM. The CDR3 region is CASSPTLRREYNEQFF. As DNA, the CDR3 is TGTGCCAGCAGTCCCACCTTAAGGCGGGAATACAATGAGCAGTTCTTC.

This chain connects TRBV7-9 to TRBJ1-4; D is undetermined. The germline V gene has CDR1 SEHNR and CDR2 FQNEAQ (reference sequence). V lost 5 bases, J lost 0 bases, and 4 bases lay in between. The CDR3 has 13 amino acids. The DNA of the CDR3 is TGTGCCAGCAGCCCCACAACTAATGAAAAACTGTTTTTT. It encodes CASSPTTNEKLFF.

The rearrangement joins TRBV11-2 to TRBJ1-4; D possibly corresponds to TRBD1 (6 bases). The CDR3 sequence is 15 residues long. V gave up 0 bases and J gave up 6 bases, with 11 bases separating them. The germline CDR1 and CDR2 sequences are SGHAT and FQNNGV. The CDR3 loop is CASSLEWGRDEKLFF. CDR3 nucleotides: TGTGCCAGCAGCTTAGAATGGGGGCGCGATGAAAAACTGTTTTTT. Using reference TRBV11-2 and TRBJ1-4 for the parts outside the CDR3, the full variable domain is EAGVAQSPRYKIIEKRQSVAFWCNPISGHATLYWYQQILGQGPKLLIQFQNNGVVDDSQLPKDRFSAERLKGVDSTLKIQPAKLEDSAVYLCASSLEWGRDEKLFFGSGTQLSVL.

The chain recombines TRBV4-1 with TRBJ2-1; D ambiguous. Germline CDR1 MGHRA, CDR2 YSYEKL. V was pared by 1 base and J by 0 bases, with 4 bases between. The CDR3 is made up of 14 amino acids. The CDR3 region is CASSQANSYNEQFF. In DNA, the CDR3 is TGCGCCAGCAGCCAAGCTAACTCCTACAATGAGCAGTTCTTC.

This chain joins TRBV28 and TRBJ2-1, with TRBD2 matching 9 bases. Per the germline V gene, CDR1 is MDHEN and CDR2 is SYDVKM. The CDR3 totals 14 residues. The trim removed 5 bases at V and 4 bases at J, leaving 3 bases unmatched. The CDR3 reads CASSVSGGYNEQFF. In DNA, the CDR3 is TGTGCCAGCAGTGTAAGCGGGGGGTACAATGAGCAGTTCTTC.

J is TRBJ1-1 and V is TRBV30, with D possibly matching TRBD1 (5 bases). Germline assignment: CDR1 GTSNPN and CDR2 SVGIG (reference sequence). V lost 4 bases and J 5 bases, leaving 17 bases between the germline ends. CDR3 size: 14 residues. CDR3 DNA: TGTGCCTGGAATGGCGGGGGAAAGAGAACTGAAGCTTTCTTT. Its protein product is CAWNGGGKRTEAFF. Full variable domain (remainder filled in from reference TRBV30 and TRBJ1-1): SQTIHQWPATLVQPVGSPLSLECTVEGTSNPNLYWYRQAAGRGLQLLFYSVGIGQISSEVPQNLSASRPQDRQFILSSKKLLLSDSGFYLCAWNGGGKRTEAFFGQGTRLTVV.

J is TRBJ2-3 and V is TRBV19, with TRBD2 identical over 7 bases. V lost 4 bases, J lost 0 bases, and 10 bases stayed unmatched. Germline V gene data show CDR1 as LNHDA and CDR2 as SQIVND (reference sequence). This CDR3 is 17 amino acids long. The CDR3 bases are TGTGCCAGTAGTACTCCTCAAGGAGCGGGGAGCACAGATACGCAGTATTTT. As protein: CASSTPQGAGSTDTQYF.